The rows below give T cell receptor beta chains drawn from one sample of a study of PD-L1 blockade in urothelial cancer. The assay was immunoSEQ multiplex PCR, and TCRdb's table has in-frame clones only and misses some. The top ten clones hold 3.5% to 4.5% of a sample with more than 90,000 clones, around 90% of them seen once. The sequenced sample was PBMCs, obtained around atezolizumab (anti-PD-L1) treatment. These receptors originate from a man aged 55 to 70 with urothelial cancer. Each CDR3 is given with its conserved first and last residue. Each record gives: clone size, V gene, J gene, D gene, CDR3 DNA, CDR3 protein. The D gene is left open where the match is weak. Only part of the rows carry a size: once, few, many, or a class if the clone is expanded.

size: -; V: TRBV5-1; J: TRBJ2-3; D: -; DNA: TGCGCCAGCAGCTTGGGGGACAAAGGTGGAGATACGCAGTATTTT; CDR3: CASSLGDKGGDTQYF
size: -; V: TRBV11-2; J: TRBJ2-3; D: -; DNA: TGTGCCAGCAGCTTAGGACTTTACGCAGATACGCAGTATTTT; CDR3: CASSLGLYADTQYF
size: -; V: TRBV7-2; J: TRBJ2-5; D: TRBD2; DNA: TGTGCCAGCAGCCCGGGGGGTGGAGAGACCCAGTACTTC; CDR3: CASSPGGGETQYF
size: -; V: TRBV7-2; J: TRBJ2-7; D: -; DNA: TGTGCCAGCAGCGTGGACATGACCTACGAGCAGTACTTC; CDR3: CASSVDMTYEQYF
size: -; V: TRBV6-5; J: TRBJ2-7; D: TRBD1; DNA: TGTGCCAGCAGTTACATGGCCGGACAGGACTACGAGCAGTACTTC; CDR3: CASSYMAGQDYEQYF
size: -; V: TRBV28; J: TRBJ2-7; D: TRBD1; DNA: TGTGCCAGCAGTCGAGGGGGCGCAGGAGGTAAAGAGAGCGAGCAGTACTTC; CDR3: CASSRGGAGGKESEQYF
size: -; V: TRBV30; J: TRBJ2-6; D: -; DNA: TGTGCCCTGGATTCCGGGTCTGGGGCCAACGTCCTGACTTTC; CDR3: CALDSGSGANVLTF
size: -; V: TRBV30; J: TRBJ2-2; D: TRBD1; DNA: TGTGCCTCAGGGACAGGATTAACCGGGGAGCTGTTTTTT; CDR3: CASGTGLTGELFF
size: -; V: TRBV5-6; J: TRBJ2-1; D: TRBD1; DNA: TGTGCCAGCAGCTTGGGGACAGGGCGCAATGAGCAGTTCTTC; CDR3: CASSLGTGRNEQFF
size: -; V: TRBV7-2; J: TRBJ2-7; D: -; DNA: TGTGCCAGCAGCCCCTTCCACGGGGGGCCTGTCGAGCAGTACTTC; CDR3: CASSPFHGGPVEQYF
size: -; V: TRBV6-6; J: TRBJ1-2; D: -; DNA: TGTGCCAGCAACCGAGGGCCCGCGGACCTTGACTATGGCTACACCTTC; CDR3: CASNRGPADLDYGYTF
size: -; V: TRBV11-2; J: TRBJ2-7; D: TRBD1; DNA: TGTGCCAGCAGCTCCGGGACAGGTCGGGCTTACGAGCAGTACTTC; CDR3: CASSSGTGRAYEQYF
size: once; V: TRBV2; J: TRBJ2-3; D: TRBD2; DNA: TGTGCCAGCAGCTTGGCTAGCGGGGGCACAGATACGCAGTATTTT; CDR3: CASSLASGGTDTQYF
size: -; V: TRBV2; J: TRBJ1-6; D: TRBD1; DNA: TGTGCCAGCAGATACAGGGGTAGGAATTCACCCCTCCACTTT; CDR3: CASRYRGRNSPLHF
size: -; V: TRBV28; J: TRBJ2-1; D: TRBD2; DNA: TGTGCCGGCGCCTTGGGGGGGTCCTACAATGAGCAGTTCTTC; CDR3: CAGALGGSYNEQFF
size: once; V: TRBV13; J: TRBJ1-2; D: -; DNA: TGTGCCAGCAGCTTACAGGGGATAATAAAAGGCTACACCTTC; CDR3: CASSLQGIIKGYTF
size: few; V: TRBV6-4; J: TRBJ2-3; D: -; DNA: TGTGCCAGCAGTGACTCGAACGCGGCGGATACGCAGTATTTT; CDR3: CASSDSNAADTQYF
size: -; V: TRBV5-1; J: TRBJ1-4; D: -; DNA: TGCGCCAGCAGCTTGGTTACGGATGAAAAACTGTTTTTT; CDR3: CASSLVTDEKLFF
size: -; V: TRBV11-2; J: TRBJ1-1; D: -; DNA: TGTGCCAGCAGCTTAGTCACGGGTACCACTGAAGCTTTCTTT; CDR3: CASSLVTGTTEAFF
size: -; V: TRBV6-1; J: TRBJ2-7; D: -; DNA: TGTGCCAGCAGTCAGGGGGGCACCGCCTACGAGCAGTACTTC; CDR3: CASSQGGTAYEQYF
size: -; V: TRBV5-4; J: TRBJ1-3; D: TRBD1; DNA: TGTGCCAGCAGCTCAGGGGGCGAAGGCTCTGGAAACACCATATATTTT; CDR3: CASSSGGEGSGNTIYF
size: -; V: TRBV28; J: TRBJ1-5; D: -; DNA: TGTGCCAGCAGGCTACTTCAGGGGCGAGGCAATCAGCCCCAGCATTTT; CDR3: CASRLLQGRGNQPQHF
size: -; V: TRBV4-2; J: TRBJ2-1; D: -; DNA: TGTGCCAGCAGCCCAGGCTCCGGGACATACTACAATGAGCAGTTCTTC; CDR3: CASSPGSGTYYNEQFF
size: -; V: TRBV5-1; J: TRBJ2-1; D: TRBD2; DNA: TGCGCCAGCAGCTTTAGGGTAGCGGGTACGAATGAGCAGTTCTTC; CDR3: CASSFRVAGTNEQFF
size: -; V: TRBV30; J: TRBJ2-1; D: -; DNA: TGTGCCTCACAGGGCCTAGCAGGTTACAATGAGCAGTTCTTC; CDR3: CASQGLAGYNEQFF
size: -; V: TRBV6-5; J: TRBJ1-5; D: -; DNA: TGTGCCAGCAGGGGAGGGAGCAATCAGCCCCAGCATTTT; CDR3: CASRGGSNQPQHF
size: once; V: TRBV5-6; J: TRBJ2-5; D: TRBD2; DNA: TGTGCCAGCAGGTCGGCTAGCGGGGGCGAGACCCAGTACTTC; CDR3: CASRSASGGETQYF
size: -; V: TRBV6-1; J: TRBJ1-2; D: TRBD1; DNA: TGTGCCAGCGTTCGGACAGGGGTTGAGTATGGCTACACCTTC; CDR3: CASVRTGVEYGYTF
size: -; V: TRBV5-1; J: TRBJ2-7; D: -; DNA: TGCGCCAGCAGCTCCGAGAGCTCCTACGAGCAGTACTTC; CDR3: CASSSESSYEQYF
size: -; V: TRBV10-2; J: TRBJ2-7; D: TRBD2; DNA: TGCGCCAGCAGTGAGTCGTATAGCGGGGGGCCCTACGAGCAGTACTTC; CDR3: CASSESYSGGPYEQYF
size: -; V: TRBV6-1; J: TRBJ2-2; D: TRBD1; DNA: TGTGCCAGCAGTGAACCGGGACAGGGCATACCCGGGGAGCTGTTTTTT; CDR3: CASSEPGQGIPGELFF
size: -; V: TRBV27; J: TRBJ2-7; D: TRBD1; DNA: TGTGCCAGCAGTTTAAGTGGGACAGACCCCTACGAGCAGTACTTC; CDR3: CASSLSGTDPYEQYF
size: -; V: TRBV27; J: TRBJ2-3; D: TRBD1; DNA: TGTGCCAGCAGTTTAGGGAACTTGGGAAGGAACAGGGGTCCTTTCGATACGCAGTATTTT; CDR3: CASSLGNLGRNRGPFDTQYF
size: once; V: TRBV11-3; J: TRBJ2-3; D: -; DNA: TGTGCCAGCAGCTTAGTTAGGCCGGGGATCACAGATACGCAGTATTTT; CDR3: CASSLVRPGITDTQYF
size: -; V: TRBV11-2; J: TRBJ1-6; D: TRBD1; DNA: TGTGCCAGCAGCCGAGGACAGGGTTGGTCACCCCTCCACTTT; CDR3: CASSRGQGWSPLHF
size: -; V: TRBV27; J: TRBJ2-7; D: -; DNA: TGTGCCAGCAGTTTATATGGGGGAGGTTCCTACGAGCAGTACTTC; CDR3: CASSLYGGGSYEQYF
size: -; V: TRBV5-1; J: TRBJ2-1; D: -; DNA: TGCGCCAGCAGCTTGAGACTGGACTACAATGAGCAGTTCTTC; CDR3: CASSLRLDYNEQFF
size: once; V: TRBV27; J: TRBJ2-3; D: -; DNA: TGTGCCGGACTCGGTGGGGGGGATACGCAGTATTTT; CDR3: CAGLGGGDTQYF
size: -; V: TRBV4-1; J: TRBJ1-1; D: -; DNA: TGCGCCAGCAGCCAAGATGACAGGTATAACACTGAAGCTTTCTTT; CDR3: CASSQDDRYNTEAFF
size: -; V: TRBV4-2; J: TRBJ2-2; D: TRBD1; DNA: TGTGCCAGCAGCCCGGGACAGGGGGCGAACACCGGGGAGCTGTTTTTT; CDR3: CASSPGQGANTGELFF
size: -; V: TRBV2; J: TRBJ1-4; D: -; DNA: TGTGCCAGCAGGATATGGGAAGGGGACTCCAAACTGTTTTTT; CDR3: CASRIWEGDSKLFF
size: -; V: TRBV5-1; J: TRBJ2-3; D: TRBD1; DNA: TGCGCCAGCAGCAGGGACAGGTTCACAGATACGCAGTATTTT; CDR3: CASSRDRFTDTQYF
size: once; V: TRBV21-1; J: TRBJ1-4; D: -; DNA: TGTGCCAGCAGTTGGCTCGGGGGGAATGAAAAACTGTTTTTT; CDR3: CASSWLGGNEKLFF
size: -; V: TRBV29-1; J: TRBJ1-5; D: TRBD1; DNA: TGCAGTTATTCGGACAGGGTCAACCAGCCCCAGCATTTT; CDR3: CSYSDRVNQPQHF
size: -; V: TRBV28; J: TRBJ1-2; D: -; DNA: TGTGCCAGCAGTCCTTCGGCAGGGAATGGCTACACCTTC; CDR3: CASSPSAGNGYTF
size: -; V: TRBV27; J: TRBJ1-5; D: -; DNA: TGTGCCAGCAGTTTAATCGGAGGGGTTGATCAGCCCCAGCATTTT; CDR3: CASSLIGGVDQPQHF
size: -; V: TRBV7-2; J: TRBJ1-1; D: -; DNA: TGTGCCAGCAGCTTAGTCCCAGGGGTCACTGAAGCTTTCTTT; CDR3: CASSLVPGVTEAFF
size: once; V: TRBV9; J: TRBJ2-2; D: TRBD2; DNA: TGTGCCAGCAGCGTAACGGTAGCGGGTAATGACGGGGAGCTGTTTTTT; CDR3: CASSVTVAGNDGELFF
size: -; V: TRBV4-2; J: TRBJ1-3; D: -; DNA: TGTGCCAGCAGCCCAGATCGAGGGCTCAGCTCTGGAAACACCATATATTTT; CDR3: CASSPDRGLSSGNTIYF
size: -; V: TRBV18; J: TRBJ1-2; D: -; DNA: TGTGCCAGCTCACCACTCTCCGAGTCGAGTGGCACCTTC; CDR3: CASSPLSESSGTF
size: -; V: TRBV4-3; J: TRBJ1-2; D: -; DNA: TGCGCCAGCAGCGAAGTAGGACTCTATATGGGCTACACCTTC; CDR3: CASSEVGLYMGYTF
size: once; V: TRBV9; J: TRBJ1-6; D: -; DNA: TGTGCCAGCAGCGTAGGGGGCAGGGTCAATAATTCACCCCTCCACTTT; CDR3: CASSVGGRVNNSPLHF
size: once; V: TRBV4-3; J: TRBJ2-3; D: -; DNA: TGCGCCAGCAGCCAAGATAAAGCGACAGATACGCAGTATTTT; CDR3: CASSQDKATDTQYF
size: -; V: TRBV5-6; J: TRBJ2-5; D: -; DNA: TGTGCCAGCAGCCCAGGGTCCCAAGAGACCCAGTACTTC; CDR3: CASSPGSQETQYF
size: -; V: TRBV4-3; J: TRBJ2-3; D: -; DNA: TGCGCCAGCAGCCTCGACAGTCTCACAGATACGCAGTATTTT; CDR3: CASSLDSLTDTQYF
size: -; V: TRBV7-2; J: TRBJ1-2; D: TRBD1; DNA: TGTGCCAGCAGCGACGGGACAGCCCCTTATGGCTACACCTTC; CDR3: CASSDGTAPYGYTF
size: -; V: TRBV7-7; J: TRBJ2-5; D: TRBD2; DNA: TGTGCCAGCAGCCCACGGCTAGCGGGGGGGTACCAAGAGACCCAGTACTTC; CDR3: CASSPRLAGGYQETQYF
size: -; V: TRBV5-5; J: TRBJ2-6; D: -; DNA: TGTGCCAGCAGCAGAGGACAGGGACTACTTGGTGGGGCCAACGTCCTGACTTTC; CDR3: CASSRGQGLLGGANVLTF
size: -; V: TRBV10-3; J: TRBJ1-2; D: TRBD1; DNA: TGTGCCACCACGAGTGGACAGGGTGGTGGCTACACCTTC; CDR3: CATTSGQGGGYTF